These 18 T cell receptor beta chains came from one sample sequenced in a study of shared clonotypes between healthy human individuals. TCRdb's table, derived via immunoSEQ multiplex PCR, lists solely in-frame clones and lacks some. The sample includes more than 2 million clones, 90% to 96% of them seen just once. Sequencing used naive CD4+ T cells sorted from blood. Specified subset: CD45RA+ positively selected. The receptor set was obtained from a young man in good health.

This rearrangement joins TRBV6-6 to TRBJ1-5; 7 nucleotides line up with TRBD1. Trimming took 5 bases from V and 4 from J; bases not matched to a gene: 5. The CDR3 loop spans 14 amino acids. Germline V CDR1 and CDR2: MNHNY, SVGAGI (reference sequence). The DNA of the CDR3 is TGTGCCAGCAGTCATGGGACAGTGAATCAGCCCCAGCATTTT. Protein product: CASSHGTVNQPQHF.

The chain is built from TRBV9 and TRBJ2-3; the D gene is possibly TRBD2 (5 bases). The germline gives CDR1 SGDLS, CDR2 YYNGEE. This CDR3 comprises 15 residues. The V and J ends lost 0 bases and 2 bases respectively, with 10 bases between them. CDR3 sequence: CASSVAERNTDTQYF. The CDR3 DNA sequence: TGTGCCAGCAGCGTAGCTGAGCGGAACACAGATACGCAGTATTTT. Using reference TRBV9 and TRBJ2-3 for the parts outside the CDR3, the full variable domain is DSGVTQTPKHLITATGQRVTLRCSPRSGDLSVYWYQQSLDQGLQFLIQYYNGEERAKGNILERFSAQQFPDLHSELNLSSLELGDSALYFCASSVAERNTDTQYFGPGTRLTVL.

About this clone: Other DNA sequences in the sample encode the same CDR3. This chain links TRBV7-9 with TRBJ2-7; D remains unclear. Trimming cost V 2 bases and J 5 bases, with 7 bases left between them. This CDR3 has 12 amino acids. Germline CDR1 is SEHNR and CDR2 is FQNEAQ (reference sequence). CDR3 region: CASSLSGDEQYF. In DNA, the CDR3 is TGTGCCAGCAGCTTATCAGGAGACGAGCAGTACTTC.

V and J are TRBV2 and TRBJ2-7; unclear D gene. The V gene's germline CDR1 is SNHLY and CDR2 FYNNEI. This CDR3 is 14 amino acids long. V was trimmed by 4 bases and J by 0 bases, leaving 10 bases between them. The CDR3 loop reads CASSVRQASYEQYF. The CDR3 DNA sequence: TGTGCCAGCAGTGTAAGACAAGCCTCCTACGAGCAGTACTTC.

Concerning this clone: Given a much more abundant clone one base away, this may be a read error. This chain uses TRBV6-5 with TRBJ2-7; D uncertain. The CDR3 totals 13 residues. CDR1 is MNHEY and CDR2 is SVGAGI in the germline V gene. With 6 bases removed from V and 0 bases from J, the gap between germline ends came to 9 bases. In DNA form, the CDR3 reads TGTGCCAGCAGCCCCGACCTCTCCTACGAGCAGTACTTC. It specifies CASSPDLSYEQYF.

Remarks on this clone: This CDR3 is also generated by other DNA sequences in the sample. CDR3 coding DNA: TGTGCCAGCAGCGTAGGGCTAGCTAGCCACGAGCAGTACTTC. This sequence encodes CASSVGLASHEQYF. The genes are TRBV9 and TRBJ2-7; D is perhaps TRBD2 (5 bases). V was pared by 0 bases and J by 5 bases, with 12 bases between. This CDR3 has 14 residues. The germline V gene has CDR1 SGDLS and CDR2 YYNGEE.

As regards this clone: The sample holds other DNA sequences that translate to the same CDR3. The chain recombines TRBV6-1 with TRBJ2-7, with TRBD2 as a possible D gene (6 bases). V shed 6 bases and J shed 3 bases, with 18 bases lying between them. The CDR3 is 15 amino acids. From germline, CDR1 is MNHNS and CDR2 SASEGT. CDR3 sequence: CASRGTGTGSYEQYF. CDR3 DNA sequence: TGTGCCAGCAGGGGGACCGGGACTGGTAGCTACGAGCAGTACTTC.

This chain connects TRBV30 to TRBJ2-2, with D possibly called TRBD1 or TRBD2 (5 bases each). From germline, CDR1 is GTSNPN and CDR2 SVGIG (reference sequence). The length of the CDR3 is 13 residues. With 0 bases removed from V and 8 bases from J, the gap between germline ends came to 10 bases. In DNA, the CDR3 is TGTGCCTGGAGTGTGATGGGGGAGGGGGAGCTGTTTTTT. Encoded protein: CAWSVMGEGELFF.

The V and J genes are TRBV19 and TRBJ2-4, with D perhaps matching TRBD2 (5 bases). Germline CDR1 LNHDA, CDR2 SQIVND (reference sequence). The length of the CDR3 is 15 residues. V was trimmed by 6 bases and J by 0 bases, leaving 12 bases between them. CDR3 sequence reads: CASSSAALAKNIQYF. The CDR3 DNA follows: TGTGCCAGTAGCTCAGCGGCTCTAGCCAAAAACATTCAGTACTTC. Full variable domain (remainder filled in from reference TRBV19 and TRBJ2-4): DGGITQSPKYLFRKEGQNVTLSCEQNLNHDAMYWYRQDPGQGLRLIYYSQIVNDFQKGDIAEGYSVSREKKESFPLTVTSAQKNPTAFYLCASSSAALAKNIQYFGAGTRLSVL.

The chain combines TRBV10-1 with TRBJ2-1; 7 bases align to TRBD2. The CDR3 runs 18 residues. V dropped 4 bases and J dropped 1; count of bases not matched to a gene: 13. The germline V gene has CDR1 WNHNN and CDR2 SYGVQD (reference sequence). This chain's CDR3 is CASSGSLLADRSYNEQFF. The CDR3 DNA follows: TGCGCCAGCAGTGGCTCTCTGCTAGCGGACCGGTCCTACAATGAGCAGTTCTTC.

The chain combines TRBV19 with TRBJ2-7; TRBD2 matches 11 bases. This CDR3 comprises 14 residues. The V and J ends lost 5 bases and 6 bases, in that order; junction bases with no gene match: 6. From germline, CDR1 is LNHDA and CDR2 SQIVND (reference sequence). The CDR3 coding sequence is TGTGCCAGTAGTGTACTAGCGGGAGAGGGCGAGCAGTACTTC. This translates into CASSVLAGEGEQYF.

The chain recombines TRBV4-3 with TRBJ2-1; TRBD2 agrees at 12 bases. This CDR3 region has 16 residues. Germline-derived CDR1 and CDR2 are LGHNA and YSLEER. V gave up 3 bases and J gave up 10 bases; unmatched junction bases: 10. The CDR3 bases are TGCGCCAGCAGCCATTGGACTAGCGGGGCCCCAGTGGAGCAGTTCTTC. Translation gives CASSHWTSGAPVEQFF.

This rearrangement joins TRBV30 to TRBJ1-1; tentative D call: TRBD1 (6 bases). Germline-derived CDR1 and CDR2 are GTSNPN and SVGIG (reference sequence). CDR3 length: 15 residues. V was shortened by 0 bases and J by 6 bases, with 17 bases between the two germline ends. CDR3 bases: TGTGCCTGGAGTGTAATATTAGGGGCAGGGGCTGAAGCTTTCTTT. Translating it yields CAWSVILGAGAEAFF.

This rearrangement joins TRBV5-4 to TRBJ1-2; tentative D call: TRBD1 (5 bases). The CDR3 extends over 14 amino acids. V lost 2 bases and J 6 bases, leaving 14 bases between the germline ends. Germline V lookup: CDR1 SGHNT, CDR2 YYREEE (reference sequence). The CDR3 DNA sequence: TGTGCCAGCAGCTTCGTAGACCCAGGGAATGGCTACACCTTC. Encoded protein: CASSFVDPGNGYTF.

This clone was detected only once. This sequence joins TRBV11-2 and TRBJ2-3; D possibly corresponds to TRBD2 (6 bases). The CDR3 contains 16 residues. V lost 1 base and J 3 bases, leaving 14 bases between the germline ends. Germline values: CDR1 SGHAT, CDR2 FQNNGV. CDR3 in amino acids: CASSLVGDLRTDTQYF. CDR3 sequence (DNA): TGTGCCAGCAGCTTAGTGGGGGACTTGAGAACAGATACGCAGTATTTT.

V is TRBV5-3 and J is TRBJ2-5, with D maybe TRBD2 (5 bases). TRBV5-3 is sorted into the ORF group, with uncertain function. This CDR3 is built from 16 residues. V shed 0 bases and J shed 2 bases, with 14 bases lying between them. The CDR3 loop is CARSLVSSGGQETQYF. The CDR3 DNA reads TGTGCCAGAAGCTTGGTTTCATCGGGCGGGCAAGAGACCCAGTACTTC.

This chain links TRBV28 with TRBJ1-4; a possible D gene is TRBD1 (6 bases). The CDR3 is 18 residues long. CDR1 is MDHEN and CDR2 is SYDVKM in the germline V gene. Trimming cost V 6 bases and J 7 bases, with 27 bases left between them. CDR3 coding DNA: TGTGCCAGCAGGCATGCTGGAGGGGGGCAGAGGTTCGGTGAAAAACTGTTTTTT. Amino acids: CASRHAGGGQRFGEKLFF.

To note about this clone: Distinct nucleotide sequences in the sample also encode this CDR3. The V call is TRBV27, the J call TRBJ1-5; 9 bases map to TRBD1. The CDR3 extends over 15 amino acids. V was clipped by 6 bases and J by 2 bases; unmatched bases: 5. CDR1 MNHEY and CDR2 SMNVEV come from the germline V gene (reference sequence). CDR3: CASSPGTGRNQPQHF. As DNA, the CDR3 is TGTGCCAGCAGCCCAGGGACAGGGCGCAATCAGCCCCAGCATTTT.